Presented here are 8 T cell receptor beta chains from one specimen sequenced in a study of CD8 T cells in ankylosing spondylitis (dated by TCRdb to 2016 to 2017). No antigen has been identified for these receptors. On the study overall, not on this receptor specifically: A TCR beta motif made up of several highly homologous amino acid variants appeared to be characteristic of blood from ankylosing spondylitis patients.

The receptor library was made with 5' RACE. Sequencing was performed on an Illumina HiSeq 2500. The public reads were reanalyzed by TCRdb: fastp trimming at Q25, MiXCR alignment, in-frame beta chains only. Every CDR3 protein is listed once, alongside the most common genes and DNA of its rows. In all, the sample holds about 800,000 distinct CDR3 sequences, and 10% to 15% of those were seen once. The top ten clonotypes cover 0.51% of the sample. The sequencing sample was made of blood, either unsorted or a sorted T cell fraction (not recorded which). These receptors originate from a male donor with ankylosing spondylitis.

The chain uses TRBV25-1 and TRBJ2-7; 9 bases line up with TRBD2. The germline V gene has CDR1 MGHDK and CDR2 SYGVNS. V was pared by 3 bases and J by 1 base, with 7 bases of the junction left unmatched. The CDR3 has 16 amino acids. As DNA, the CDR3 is TGTGCCAGCAGTGATCAGTCGAGCGGGAGGTCCTACGAGCAGTACTTC. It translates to CASSDQSSGRSYEQYF.

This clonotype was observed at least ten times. CDR3 sequence (DNA): TGCAGTGCCGTTTCGGCGAACACAGATACGCAGTATTTT. This sequence encodes CSAVSANTDTQYF. The chain carries TRBV20-1 and TRBJ2-3; D ambiguous. The CDR3 runs 13 residues. Deletions cut 6 bases from V and 2 bases from J, with 12 bases between. Germline V CDR1 and CDR2: DFQATT, SNEGSKA (reference sequence).

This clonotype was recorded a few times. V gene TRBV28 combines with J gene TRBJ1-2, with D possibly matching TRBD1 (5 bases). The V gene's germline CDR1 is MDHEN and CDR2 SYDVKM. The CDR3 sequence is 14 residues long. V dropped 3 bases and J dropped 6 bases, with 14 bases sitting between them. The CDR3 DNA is TGTGCCAGCAGTTTGGTTTTACTGGGGGATGGCTACACCTTC. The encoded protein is CASSLVLLGDGYTF.

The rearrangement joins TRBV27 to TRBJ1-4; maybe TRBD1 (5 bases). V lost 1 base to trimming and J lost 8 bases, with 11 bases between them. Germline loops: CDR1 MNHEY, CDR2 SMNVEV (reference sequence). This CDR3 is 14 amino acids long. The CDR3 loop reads CASSLFGGVEKLFF. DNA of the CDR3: TGTGCCAGCAGTTTATTTGGGGGGGTCGAAAAACTGTTTTTT.

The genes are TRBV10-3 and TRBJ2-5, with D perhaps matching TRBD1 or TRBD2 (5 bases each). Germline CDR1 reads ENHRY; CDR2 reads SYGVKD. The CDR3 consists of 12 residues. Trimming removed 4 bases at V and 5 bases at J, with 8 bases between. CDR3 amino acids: CAISGDGETQYF. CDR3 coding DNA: TGTGCCATCAGTGGGGACGGGGAGACCCAGTACTTC.

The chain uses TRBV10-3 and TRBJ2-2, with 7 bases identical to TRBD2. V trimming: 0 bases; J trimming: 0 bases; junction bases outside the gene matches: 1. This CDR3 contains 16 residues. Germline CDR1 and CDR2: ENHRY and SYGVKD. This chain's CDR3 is CAISESGTTNTGELFF. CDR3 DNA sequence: TGTGCCATCAGTGAGTCAGGGACTACGAACACCGGGGAGCTGTTTTTT.

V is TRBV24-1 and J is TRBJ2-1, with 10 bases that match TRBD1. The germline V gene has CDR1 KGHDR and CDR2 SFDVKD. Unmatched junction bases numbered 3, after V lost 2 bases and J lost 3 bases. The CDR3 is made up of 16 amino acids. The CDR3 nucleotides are TGTGCCACCAGTGATTCGACAGGGGGCTACTACAATGAGCAGTTCTTC. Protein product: CATSDSTGGYYNEQFF.

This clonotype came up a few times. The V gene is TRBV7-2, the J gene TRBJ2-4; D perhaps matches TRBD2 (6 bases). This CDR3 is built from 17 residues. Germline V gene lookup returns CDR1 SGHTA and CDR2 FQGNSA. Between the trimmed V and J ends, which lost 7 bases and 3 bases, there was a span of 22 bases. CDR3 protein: CASTHPGLQAGKNIQYF. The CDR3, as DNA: TGTGCCAGCACCCATCCGGGACTCCAAGCGGGCAAAAACATTCAGTACTTC.